This T cell receptor beta chain comes out of a study of CD8 T cells in ankylosing spondylitis. This clonotype was picked up a small number of times. What it binds is unknown. Looked up from germline, CDR1 is SEHNR and CDR2 is FQNEAQ (reference sequence). This CDR3 spans 15 amino acids. J was trimmed by 3 bases and V by 7 bases; bases with no gene match: 10. Study-level points and caveats: About 8 highly homologous variants made up a TCR beta motif that seemed to typify ankylosing spondylitis blood. In reactive arthritis synovial fluid and blood, some motif variants had been reported before.

TCRdb redid the calling of the 5' RACE reads with MiXCR, one entry per CDR3 protein. The data contain under 450,000 distinct CDR3 sequences, approximately 22% of them singletons. The sequencing sample was made of blood, either unsorted or a sorted T cell fraction (not recorded which). The rearrangement links TRBV7-9 to TRBJ2-5, with 8 bases fitting TRBD2. The sequence derives from a male donor with ankylosing spondylitis or in good health (not recorded which). The CDR3 loop is CASTPVALAEETQYF. For the CDR3, the DNA is TGTGCCAGCACCCCTGTGGCACTAGCGGAAGAGACCCAGTACTTC.